This T cell receptor (beta chain) derives from a study of T cell responses to AZD1222 COVID-19 vaccine. The data were produced by immunoSEQ multiplex PCR, yet TCRdb's version contains in-frame clones alone and is incomplete. The table lists 97,000 or so clones, 80% to 95% of them singletons. Germline values: CDR1 SEHNR, CDR2 FQNEAQ (reference sequence). V was trimmed by 1 base and J by 9 bases, leaving 15 bases between them. This CDR3 comprises 14 residues. Sequencing used peripheral blood, obtained 28 days after the second AZD1222 dose. This receptor was taken from an adult who received the AZD1222 COVID-19 vaccine. This rearrangement joins TRBV7-9 to TRBJ1-2, with D maybe TRBD1 (6 bases). CDR3: CASSLGQVDISYTF. CDR3 DNA sequence: TGTGCCAGCAGCTTAGGACAGGTGGATATCAGCTACACCTTC.